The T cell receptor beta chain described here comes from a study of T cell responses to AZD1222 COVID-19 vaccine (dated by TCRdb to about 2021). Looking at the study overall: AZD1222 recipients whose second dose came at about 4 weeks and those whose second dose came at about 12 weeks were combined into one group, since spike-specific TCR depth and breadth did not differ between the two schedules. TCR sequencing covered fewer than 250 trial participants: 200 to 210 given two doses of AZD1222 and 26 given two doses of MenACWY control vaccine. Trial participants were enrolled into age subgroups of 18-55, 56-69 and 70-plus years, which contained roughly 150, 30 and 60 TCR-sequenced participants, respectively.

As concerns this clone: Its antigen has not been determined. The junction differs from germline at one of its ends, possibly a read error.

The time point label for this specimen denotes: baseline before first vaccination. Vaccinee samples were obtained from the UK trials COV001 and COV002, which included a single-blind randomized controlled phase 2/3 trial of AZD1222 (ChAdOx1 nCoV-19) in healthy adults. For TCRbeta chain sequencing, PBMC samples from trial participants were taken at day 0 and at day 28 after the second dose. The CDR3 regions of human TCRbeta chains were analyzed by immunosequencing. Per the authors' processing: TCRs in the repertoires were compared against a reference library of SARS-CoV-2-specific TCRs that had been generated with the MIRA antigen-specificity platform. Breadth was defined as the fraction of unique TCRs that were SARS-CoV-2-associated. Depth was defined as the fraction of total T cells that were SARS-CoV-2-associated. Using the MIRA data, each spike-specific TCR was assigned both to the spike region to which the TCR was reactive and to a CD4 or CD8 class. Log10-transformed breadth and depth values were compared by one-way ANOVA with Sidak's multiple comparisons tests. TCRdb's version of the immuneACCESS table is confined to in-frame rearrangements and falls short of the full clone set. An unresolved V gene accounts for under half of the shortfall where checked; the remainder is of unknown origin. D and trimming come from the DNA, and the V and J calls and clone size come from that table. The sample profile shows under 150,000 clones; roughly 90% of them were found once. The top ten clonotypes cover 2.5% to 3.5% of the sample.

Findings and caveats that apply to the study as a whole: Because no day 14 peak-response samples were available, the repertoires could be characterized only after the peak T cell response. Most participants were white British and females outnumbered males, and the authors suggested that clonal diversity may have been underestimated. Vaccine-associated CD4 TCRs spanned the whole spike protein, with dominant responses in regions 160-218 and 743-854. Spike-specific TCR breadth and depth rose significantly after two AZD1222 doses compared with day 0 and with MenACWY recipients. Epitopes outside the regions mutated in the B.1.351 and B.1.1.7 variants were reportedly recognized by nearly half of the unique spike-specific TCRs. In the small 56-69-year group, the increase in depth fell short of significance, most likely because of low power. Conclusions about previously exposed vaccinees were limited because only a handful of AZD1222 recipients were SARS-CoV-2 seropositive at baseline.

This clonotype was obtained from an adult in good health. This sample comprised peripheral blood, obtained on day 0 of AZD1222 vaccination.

The DNA sequence is TGTGCCAGCACCTTAGGGACTAGCGGCACCGGGGAGCTGTTTTTT. This sequence encodes CASTLGTSGTGELFF. The chain was built from TRBV7-8 and TRBJ2-2, with TRBD2 identical over 11 junction bases. According to the germline V gene, CDR1 reads SGHVS and CDR2 reads FQNEAQ. Including cysteine and phenylalanine, the CDR3 has 15 amino acids. CDR3 DNA is the only sequence kept; it has 45 bases, read in frame from the first base. The reference TRBV7-8 and TRBJ2-2 proteins fill in what lies around the CDR3, so the full variable domain reads GAGVSQSPRYKVAKRGQDVALRCDPISGHVSLFWYQQALGQGPEFLTYFQNEAQLDKSGLPSDRFFAERPEGSVSTLKIQRTQQEDSAVYLCASTLGTSGTGELFFGEGSRLTVL.